This TCR beta chain is drawn from a study of T cells in Graves' hyperthyroidism and ophthalmopathy. The V gene's germline CDR1 is LNHDA and CDR2 SQIVND (reference sequence). CDR3 length equals 14 residues. There are many counts of this clonotype. Sequence at one end of the junction differs from germline and may be a read error. RNA transcripts were the template for amplifying TCR beta CDR3 regions. The HTBI primer set was used in a first-round RT-PCR of the TCR CDR3. Via MiXCR, TCRdb re-called the multiplex PCR reads, giving one row per CDR3 protein. The sample includes roughly 510,000 distinct CDR3 sequences, around 21% of them seen just once.

The chain has TRBV19 and TRBJ1-1; TRBD1 might be the D (6 bases). Sample: blood. This TCR was recovered from a man aged 18 to 30 with Graves' hyperthyroidism. The CDR3 region has the DNA TGTGCCAGTAGTGAACAGGGTAGGTTCACTGGAGCTTTCTTT. Translation: CASSEQGRFTGAFF.